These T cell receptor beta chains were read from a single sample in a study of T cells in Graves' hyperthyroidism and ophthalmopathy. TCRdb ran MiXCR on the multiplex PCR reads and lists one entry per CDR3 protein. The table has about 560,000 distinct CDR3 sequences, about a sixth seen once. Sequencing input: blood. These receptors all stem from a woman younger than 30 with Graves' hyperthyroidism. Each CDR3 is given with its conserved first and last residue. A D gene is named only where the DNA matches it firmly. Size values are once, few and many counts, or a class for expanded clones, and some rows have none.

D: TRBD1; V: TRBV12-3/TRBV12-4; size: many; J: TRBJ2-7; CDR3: CASSLAVQGANEQYF; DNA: TGTGCCAGCAGTTTAGCCGTACAGGGGGCCAACGAGCAGTACTTC
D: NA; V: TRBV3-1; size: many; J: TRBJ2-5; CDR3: CASSQARPPETQYF; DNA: TGTGCCAGCAGCCAAGCTCGACCCCCAGAGACCCAGTACTTC
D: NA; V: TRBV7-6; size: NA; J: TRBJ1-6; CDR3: CASSPTPPTTGSPLHF; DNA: TGTGCCAGCAGCCCGACCCCCCCTACAACGGGCTCACCCCTCCACTTT
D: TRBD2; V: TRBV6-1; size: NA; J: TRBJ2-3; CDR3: CASRLAGERSTQYF; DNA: TGTGCCAGCAGACTAGCGGGAGAGAGGTCAACGCAGTATTTT
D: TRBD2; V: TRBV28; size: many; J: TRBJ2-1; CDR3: CASSMGGPLYNEQFF; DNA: TGTGCCAGCAGTATGGGAGGGCCCCTCTACAATGAGCAGTTCTTC
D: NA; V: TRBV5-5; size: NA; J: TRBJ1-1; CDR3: CASSPGVVTEAFF; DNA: TGTGCCAGCAGCCCGGGGGTGGTCACTGAAGCTTTCTTT
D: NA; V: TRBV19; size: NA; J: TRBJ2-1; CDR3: CASSIAFSYEQFF; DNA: TGTGCCAGTAGTATCGCGTTTTCCTACGAGCAGTTCTTC
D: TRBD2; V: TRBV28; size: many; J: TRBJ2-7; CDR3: CASSFLAGGYEQYF; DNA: TGTGCCAGCAGTTTTCTGGCGGGGGGCTACGAGCAGTACTTC
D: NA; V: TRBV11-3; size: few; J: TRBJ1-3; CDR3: CASSYRTATGNTIYF; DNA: TGTGCCAGCAGCTACCGGACAGCCACTGGAAACACCATATATTTT
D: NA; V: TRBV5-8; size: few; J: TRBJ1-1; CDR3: CASSLGGRPLVRTEAFF; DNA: TGTGCCAGCAGCTTGGGAGGTAGGCCCCTCGTTCGCACTGAAGCTTTCTTT
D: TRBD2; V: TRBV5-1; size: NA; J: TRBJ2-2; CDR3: CASSAARGREGPGGELFF; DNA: TGCGCCAGCAGCGCCGCTCGCGGTCGGGAGGGCCCTGGCGGGGAGCTGTTTTTT
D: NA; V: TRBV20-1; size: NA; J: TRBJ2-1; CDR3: CSARRPAYNEQFF; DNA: TGCAGTGCTAGACGCCCGGCCTACAATGAGCAGTTCTTC